Presented here are 24 T cell receptor beta chains from one specimen sequenced in a study of blood T cell repertoires in COVID-19. This table comes from immunoSEQ multiplex PCR, and its TCRdb copy is limited to in-frame clones, with some not included. Of about 200,000 clones in the sample, 89% were seen once. The sequenced material came from PBMCs or T cells enriched from blood (not recorded which). These receptors were obtained from a woman in her late teens or twenties who had recovered from COVID-19.

The chain combines TRBV2 with TRBJ1-5; TRBD1 aligns across 7 bases. V was clipped by 6 bases and J by 1 base; unmatched bases: 6. Germline CDR1 is SNHLY and CDR2 is FYNNEI. The CDR3 loop spans 15 amino acids. The CDR3 loop is CASRTGSLSNQPQHF. In DNA, the CDR3 is TGTGCCAGCAGGACAGGGTCGTTAAGCAATCAGCCCCAGCATTTT.

The chain has TRBV6-1 and TRBJ1-1; D call uncertain. There are 14 residues in the CDR3. V was shortened by 3 bases and J by 4 bases, with 12 bases between the two germline ends. Germline-derived CDR1 and CDR2 are MNHNS and SASEGT. In DNA, the CDR3 is TGTGCCAGCAGTGACGAAGTCGGGATCACTGAAGCTTTCTTT. Protein: CASSDEVGITEAFF.

This clone was detected only once. The chain links TRBV10-3 to TRBJ2-7; D perhaps matches TRBD1 (6 bases). Trimming stripped 9 bases from V and 0 bases from J, with 6 bases between. From germline, CDR1 is ENHRY and CDR2 SYGVKD. This CDR3 has 11 residues. The CDR3 nucleotides read TGTGCCATAGGGGGCTCCTACGAGCAGTACTTC. This codes for CAIGGSYEQYF.

This chain uses TRBV19 with TRBJ2-7; D not certain. Germline CDR1 and CDR2: LNHDA and SQIVND (reference sequence). The CDR3 consists of 13 residues. The V gene lost 3 bases and the J gene lost 6 bases, with 12 bases spanning the gap. CDR3 loop: CASSISGFAEQYF. For the CDR3, the DNA is TGTGCCAGTAGTATTTCAGGTTTCGCCGAGCAGTACTTC. The full variable domain, in which reference TRBV19 and TRBJ2-7 provide the parts outside the CDR3, is DGGITQSPKYLFRKEGQNVTLSCEQNLNHDAMYWYRQDPGQGLRLIYYSQIVNDFQKGDIAEGYSVSREKKESFPLTVTSAQKNPTAFYLCASSISGFAEQYFGPGTRLTVT.

The chain links TRBV2 to TRBJ2-1; tentative D call: TRBD1 (5 bases). The V and J ends lost 9 bases and 0 bases respectively, with 9 bases between them. Germline CDR1 is SNHLY and CDR2 is FYNNEI. This CDR3 has 13 amino acids. In DNA, the CDR3 is TGTGCCAGTTTCGACAGCTCCTACAATGAGCAGTTCTTC. Translating gives CASFDSSYNEQFF. Supplemented by reference TRBV2 and TRBJ2-1, the full variable domain reads EPEVTQTPSHQVTQMGQEVILRCVPISNHLYFYWYRQILGQKVEFLVSFYNNEISEKSEIFDDQFSVERPDGSNFTLKIRSTKLEDSAMYFCASFDSSYNEQFFGPGTRLTVL.

The CDR3 region has the DNA TGTGCCACCAGCAGAATTCTTACAGGGTTGGACACCGGGGAGCTGTTTTTT. Translation: CATSRILTGLDTGELFF. The V call is TRBV15, the J call TRBJ2-2; the D gene is possibly TRBD1 (6 bases). Trimming removed 2 bases at V and 3 bases at J, with 16 bases between. This CDR3 has 17 residues. Looked up from germline, CDR1 is LNHNV and CDR2 is YYDKDF (reference sequence).

The CDR3 DNA sequence: TGTGCCAGCAGCTTGGGCCTGCGACCCCAGCATTTT. Its translation: CASSLGLRPQHF. This chain links TRBV5-6 with TRBJ1-5, with no clear D. The CDR3 spans 12 residues. V lost 0 bases and J 10 bases, leaving 8 bases between the germline ends. Germline values: CDR1 SGHDT, CDR2 YYEEEE.

This clone was counted between two and nine times. This sequence joins TRBV28 and TRBJ1-1; 8 positions agree with TRBD1. V shed 3 bases and J 4 bases; nucleotides not matched to a gene: 7. The germline V gene encodes CDR1 MDHEN and CDR2 SYDVKM. This CDR3 region has 15 residues. This CDR3 is CASSLVGRGLTEAFF. The CDR3 DNA is TGTGCCAGCAGTTTGGTCGGCAGGGGGCTCACTGAAGCTTTCTTT.

The genes are TRBV19 and TRBJ2-3; 7 bases align to TRBD1. Germline V CDR1 and CDR2: LNHDA, SQIVND (reference sequence). The CDR3 spans 15 residues. J lost 0 bases, V lost 3 bases, and 3 bases had no gene match. This CDR3 reads CASSIWGQSTDTQYF. For the CDR3, the DNA is TGTGCCAGTAGTATTTGGGGACAGAGCACAGATACGCAGTATTTT.

The chain has TRBV3-1 (or the pseudogene TRBV3-2) and TRBJ2-3; 12 nucleotides agree with TRBD2. With 3 bases clipped from V and 9 bases from J, the junction kept 7 bases outside the gene matches. CDR1 and CDR2 (germline): LGHDT, YNNKEL (reference sequence). The CDR3 runs to 15 residues. The CDR3 bases are TGTGCCAGCAGCCAGGCTAGCGGGGGGGCATGGACGCAGTATTTT. This encodes CASSQASGGAWTQYF.

The rearrangement uses TRBV7-9 and TRBJ2-7, with TRBD2 as a possible D gene (6 bases). CDR1 and CDR2 (germline): SEHNR, FQNEAQ (reference sequence). The CDR3 length is 14 residues. V shed 3 bases and J shed 6 bases, with 15 bases lying between them. CDR3 DNA: TGTGCCAGCAGCTTCTCAGGGAGGTCGGGCGAGCAGTACTTC. Encoded protein: CASSFSGRSGEQYF.

The chain has TRBV30 and TRBJ2-7; 12 bases agree with TRBD2. V gave up 0 bases and J gave up 3 bases; unmatched junction bases: 9. From germline, CDR1 is GTSNPN and CDR2 SVGIG (reference sequence). The CDR3 consists of 17 residues. CDR3 nucleotides: TGTGCCTGGAGTGTGGGATGGACTAGCGGGGCTCTCTACGAGCAGTACTTC. This codes for CAWSVGWTSGALYEQYF.

The chain carries TRBV18 and TRBJ1-2, with 9 bases matching TRBD1. The CDR3 is 17 residues long. V lost 3 bases and J lost 1; bases outside the gene matches: 9. Germline CDR1 and CDR2: KGHSH and LQKENI. The CDR3 reads CASSPVAGTGINYGYTF. CDR3 bases: TGTGCCAGCTCACCTGTCGCCGGGACAGGGATTAACTATGGCTACACCTTC.

The chain recombines TRBV6-1 with TRBJ2-7, with D hard to call. CDR3 length: 17 residues. With 1 base removed from V and 2 bases from J, the gap between germline ends came to 18 bases. CDR1 and CDR2 from the germline V gene are MNHNS and SASEGT. In DNA form, the CDR3 reads TGTGCCAGCAGTGAAGGTGTGTCCGTAATGGCCCCCTACGAGCAGTACTTC. This translates into CASSEGVSVMAPYEQYF.

The chain is built from TRBV5-1 and TRBJ1-4; D not certain. This CDR3 comprises 14 residues. V was clipped by 0 bases and J by 0 bases, with 3 bases between them. Germline CDR1 SGHRS, CDR2 YFSETQ. CDR3 DNA sequence: TGCGCCAGCAGCTTGGACACAACTAATGAAAAACTGTTTTTT. Amino acid sequence: CASSLDTTNEKLFF.

CDR3 coding DNA: TGTGCCAGCAGCTTAGGGGGGGTGATCTCTGGAAACACCATATATTTT. Its translation is CASSLGGVISGNTIYF. This chain links TRBV7-9 with TRBJ1-3; perhaps TRBD1 as D (5 bases). This CDR3 is built from 16 residues. Germline V CDR1 and CDR2: SEHNR, FQNEAQ (reference sequence). The germline V and J ends were trimmed by 1 base and 0 bases, with 10 bases remaining between them. The full variable domain, its missing parts supplied by reference TRBV7-9 and TRBJ1-3, is DTGVSQNPRHKITKRGQNVTFRCDPISEHNRLYWYRQTLGQGPEFLTYFQNEAQLEKSRLLSDRFSAERPKGSFSTLEIQRTEQGDSAMYLCASSLGGVISGNTIYFGEGSWLTVV.

This clone was seen just once. The gene calls are TRBV11-2 and TRBJ1-3; the match to TRBD1 covers 8 bases. Germline CDR1 and CDR2: SGHAT and FQNNGV. The CDR3 contains 17 residues. V shed 5 bases, J shed 4 bases, and the junction held 13 bases outside the gene matches. The CDR3 region is CASSASRTGRAGNTIYF. The CDR3 bases are TGTGCCAGCAGCGCTAGCAGGACAGGGAGGGCCGGAAACACCATATATTTT.

Details on this clone: Other DNA sequences of this sample code for an identical CDR3. This rearrangement joins TRBV7-2 to TRBJ1-4, with TRBD1 matching over 10 bases. The CDR3 spans 14 residues. From germline, CDR1 is SGHTA and CDR2 FQGNSA. Germline trimming cut 5 bases from V and 5 bases from J; bases unmatched to any gene: 2. The CDR3 spells CASSPGQGNEKLFF. CDR3 nucleotides: TGTGCCAGCAGCCCGGGACAGGGGAATGAAAAACTGTTTTTT.

Only one count was recorded for this clone. This rearrangement joins TRBV5-1 to TRBJ2-5; 13 bases are a match to TRBD2. Germline V CDR1 and CDR2: SGHRS, YFSETQ. The CDR3 is 16 residues long. The V gene end was trimmed by 4 bases and the J gene end by 5 bases; junction bases not matched to a gene: 8. CDR3 bases: TGCGCCAGCAGCCCGGGGACTAGCGGGGTTAGGGAGACCCAGTACTTC. Translation: CASSPGTSGVRETQYF.

DNA for the CDR3: TGCGCCAGCAGCCGGGAAGGGCCGGGGAGTAGCGCCAAAAACATTCAGTACTTC. Protein product: CASSREGPGSSAKNIQYF. The rearrangement uses TRBV4-1 and TRBJ2-4; D is possibly TRBD2 (5 bases). V lost 4 bases and J 1 base, leaving 20 bases between the germline ends. This CDR3 comprises 18 residues. The germline CDR1 and CDR2 sequences are MGHRA and YSYEKL.

The chain combines TRBV24-1 with TRBJ2-2; TRBD2 matches 7 bases. V gave up 4 bases and J gave up 1 base; unmatched junction bases: 8. From germline, CDR1 is KGHDR and CDR2 SFDVKD. The CDR3 contains 17 residues. The CDR3 loop is CATSDPPGGVNTGELFF. The CDR3 nucleotides read TGTGCCACCAGTGACCCCCCTGGGGGGGTGAACACCGGGGAGCTGTTTTTT.

This chain links TRBV27 with TRBJ2-1; D remains ambiguous. The CDR3 contains 13 residues. The ends were cut back, 3 bases at V and 8 bases at J, with 11 bases in the middle. Germline CDR1 is MNHEY and CDR2 is SMNVEV (reference sequence). CDR3 loop: CASSFSLVDEQFF. CDR3 coding DNA: TGTGCCAGCAGTTTTTCTCTTGTCGATGAGCAGTTCTTC.

This clone showed up just a few times. The gene calls are TRBV24-1 and TRBJ2-1; 8 positions match TRBD2. The CDR3 loop spans 16 amino acids. The trim removed 1 base at V and 4 bases at J, leaving 5 bases unmatched. Germline V CDR1 and CDR2: KGHDR, SFDVKD. This CDR3 is CATSDFTTSGYNEQFF. For the CDR3, the DNA is TGTGCCACCAGTGATTTTACAACTAGCGGTTACAATGAGCAGTTCTTC.

This sequence joins TRBV9 and TRBJ1-4; no clear D. V lost 0 bases and J lost 8, with 11 bases in between. Germline loops: CDR1 SGDLS, CDR2 YYNGEE. This CDR3 has 14 residues. For the CDR3, the DNA is TGTGCCAGCAGCGTAGCATCCCGGGAGGAAAAACTGTTTTTT. Protein sequence: CASSVASREEKLFF.